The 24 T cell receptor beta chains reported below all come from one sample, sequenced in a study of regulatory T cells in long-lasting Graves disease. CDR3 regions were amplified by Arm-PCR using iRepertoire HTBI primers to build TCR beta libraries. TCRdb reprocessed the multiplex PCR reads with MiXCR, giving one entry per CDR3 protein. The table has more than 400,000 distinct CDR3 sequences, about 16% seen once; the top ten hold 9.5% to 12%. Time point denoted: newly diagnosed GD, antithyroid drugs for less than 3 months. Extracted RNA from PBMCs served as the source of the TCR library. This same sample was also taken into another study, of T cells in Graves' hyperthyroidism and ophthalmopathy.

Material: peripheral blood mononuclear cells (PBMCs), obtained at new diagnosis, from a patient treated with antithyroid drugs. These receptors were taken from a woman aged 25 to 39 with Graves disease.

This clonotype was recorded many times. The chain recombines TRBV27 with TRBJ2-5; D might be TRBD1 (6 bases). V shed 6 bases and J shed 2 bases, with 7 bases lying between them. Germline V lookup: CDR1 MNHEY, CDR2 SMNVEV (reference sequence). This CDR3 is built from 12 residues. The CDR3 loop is CASRGAQETQYF. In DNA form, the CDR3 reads TGTGCCAGCAGGGGGGCTCAAGAGACCCAGTACTTC.

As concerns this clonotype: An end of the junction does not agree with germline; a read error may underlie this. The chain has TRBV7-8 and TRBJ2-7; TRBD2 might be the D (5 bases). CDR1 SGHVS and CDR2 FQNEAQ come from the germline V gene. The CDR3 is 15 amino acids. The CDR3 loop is CASSSLVSGSYKQYF. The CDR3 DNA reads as TGTGCCAGCAGCTCCCTTGTCAGCGGCTCCTACAAGCAGTACTTC.

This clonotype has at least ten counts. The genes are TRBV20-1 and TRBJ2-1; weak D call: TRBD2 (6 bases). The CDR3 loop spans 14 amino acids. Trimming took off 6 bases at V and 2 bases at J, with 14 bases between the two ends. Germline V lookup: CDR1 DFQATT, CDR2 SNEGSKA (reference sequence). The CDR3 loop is CSARGLGAYNEQFF. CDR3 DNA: TGCAGTGCAAGGGGACTGGGGGCCTACAATGAGCAGTTCTTC.

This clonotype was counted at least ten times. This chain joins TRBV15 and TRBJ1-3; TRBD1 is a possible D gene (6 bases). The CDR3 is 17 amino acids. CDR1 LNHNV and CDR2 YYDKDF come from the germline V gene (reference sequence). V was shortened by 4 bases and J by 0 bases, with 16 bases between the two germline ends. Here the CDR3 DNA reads TGTGCCACCAGCACGACCCCGAGACAGGTCTCTGGAAACACCATATATTTT. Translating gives CATSTTPRQVSGNTIYF.

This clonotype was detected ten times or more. The CDR3 sequence is CASSQDRARPQHF. The CDR3 nucleotides read TGCGCCAGCAGCCAAGATCGGGCACGGCCCCAGCATTTT. The V gene is TRBV4-1, the J gene TRBJ1-5; D not certain. Deletions cut 0 bases from V and 9 bases from J, with 9 bases between. The CDR3 extends over 13 amino acids. Germline CDR1 MGHRA, CDR2 YSYEKL.

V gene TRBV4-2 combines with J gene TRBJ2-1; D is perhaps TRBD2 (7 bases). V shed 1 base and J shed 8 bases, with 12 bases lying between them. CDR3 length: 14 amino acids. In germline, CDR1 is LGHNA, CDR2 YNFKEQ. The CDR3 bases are TGTGCCAGCAGCCAAGGAGGGAGGGGGGATGAGCAGTTCTTC. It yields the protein CASSQGGRGDEQFF.

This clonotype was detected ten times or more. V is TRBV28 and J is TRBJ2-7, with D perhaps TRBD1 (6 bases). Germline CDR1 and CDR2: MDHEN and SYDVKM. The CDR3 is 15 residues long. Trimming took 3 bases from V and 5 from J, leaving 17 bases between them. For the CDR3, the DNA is TGTGCCAGCAGTTTGTCCGGGACACCCGGGGACGAGCAGTACTTC. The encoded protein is CASSLSGTPGDEQYF.

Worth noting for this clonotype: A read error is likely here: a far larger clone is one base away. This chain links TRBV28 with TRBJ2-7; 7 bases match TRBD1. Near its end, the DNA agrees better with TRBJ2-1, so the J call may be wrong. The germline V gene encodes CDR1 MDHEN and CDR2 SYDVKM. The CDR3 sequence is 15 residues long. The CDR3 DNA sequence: TGTGCCAGCAGTGGAACGACAGGGTTGCACAATAAGCAGTTCTTC. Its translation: CASSGTTGLHNKQFF.

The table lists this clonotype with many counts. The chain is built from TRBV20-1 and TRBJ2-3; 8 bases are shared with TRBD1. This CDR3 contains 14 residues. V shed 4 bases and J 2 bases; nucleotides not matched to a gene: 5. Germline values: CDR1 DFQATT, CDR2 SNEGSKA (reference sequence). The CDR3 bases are TGCAGTGCTACCTTGACAGGGGACACAGATACGCAGTATTTT. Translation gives CSATLTGDTDTQYF.

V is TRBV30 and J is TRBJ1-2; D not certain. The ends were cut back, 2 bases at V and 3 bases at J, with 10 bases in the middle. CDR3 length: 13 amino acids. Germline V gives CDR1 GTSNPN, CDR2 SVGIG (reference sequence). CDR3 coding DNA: TGTGCCTGGAGTAAAGACCTCCACTATGGCTACACCTTC. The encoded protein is CAWSKDLHYGYTF.

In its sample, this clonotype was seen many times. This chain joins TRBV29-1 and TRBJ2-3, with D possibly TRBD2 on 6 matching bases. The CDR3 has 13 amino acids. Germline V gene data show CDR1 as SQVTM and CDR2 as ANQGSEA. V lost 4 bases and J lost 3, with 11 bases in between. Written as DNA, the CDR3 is TGCAGCGTTGTGGGCGGGGAGACAGATACGCAGTATTTT. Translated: CSVVGGETDTQYF.

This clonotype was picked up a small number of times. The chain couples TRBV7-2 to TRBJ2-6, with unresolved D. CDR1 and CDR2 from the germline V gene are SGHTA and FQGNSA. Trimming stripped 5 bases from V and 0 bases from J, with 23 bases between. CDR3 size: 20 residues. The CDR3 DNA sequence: TGTGCCAGCAGCAAGCGAACCACCCGGAGTGACCTCTCTGGGGCCAACGTCCTGACTTTC. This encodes CASSKRTTRSDLSGANVLTF.

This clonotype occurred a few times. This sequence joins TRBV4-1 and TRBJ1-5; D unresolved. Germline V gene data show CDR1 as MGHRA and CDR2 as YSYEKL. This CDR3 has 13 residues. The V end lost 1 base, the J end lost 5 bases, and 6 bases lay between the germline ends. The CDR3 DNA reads TGCGCCAGCAGCCAAGGGACGGATCAGCCCCAGCATTTT. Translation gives CASSQGTDQPQHF.

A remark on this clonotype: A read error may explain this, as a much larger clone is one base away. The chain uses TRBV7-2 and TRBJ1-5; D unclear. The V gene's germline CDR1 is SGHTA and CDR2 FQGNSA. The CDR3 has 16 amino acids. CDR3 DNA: TGTGCCAGCAGCTTAGCAGTGGGTCAGAGCAATCAGCCCCCGCATTTT. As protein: CASSLAVGQSNQPPHF.

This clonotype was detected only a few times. CDR3: CATSRVRSGAPQETQYF. As DNA, the CDR3 is TGTGCCACCAGCAGAGTGCGGAGCGGAGCGCCCCAAGAGACCCAGTACTTC. The gene calls are TRBV15 and TRBJ2-5; tentatively, D is TRBD2 (5 bases). The CDR3 contains 17 residues. V was trimmed by 1 base and J by 1 base, leaving 16 bases between them. The germline gives CDR1 LNHNV, CDR2 YYDKDF (reference sequence).

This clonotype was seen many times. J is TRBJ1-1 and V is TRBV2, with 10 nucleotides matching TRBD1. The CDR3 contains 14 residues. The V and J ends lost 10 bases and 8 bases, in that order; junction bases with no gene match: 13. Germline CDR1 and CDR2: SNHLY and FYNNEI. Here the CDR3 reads CAMSKFGQGVEAFF. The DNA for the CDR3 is TGTGCCATGTCAAAGTTTGGACAGGGGGTGGAAGCTTTCTTT.

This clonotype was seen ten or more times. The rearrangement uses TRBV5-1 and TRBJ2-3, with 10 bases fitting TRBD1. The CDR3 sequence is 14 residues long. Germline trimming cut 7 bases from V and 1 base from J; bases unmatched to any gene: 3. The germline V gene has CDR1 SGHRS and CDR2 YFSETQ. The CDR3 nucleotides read TGCGCCAGCGGGGGGACAGGGGGCACAGATACGCAGTATTTT. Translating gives CASGGTGGTDTQYF.

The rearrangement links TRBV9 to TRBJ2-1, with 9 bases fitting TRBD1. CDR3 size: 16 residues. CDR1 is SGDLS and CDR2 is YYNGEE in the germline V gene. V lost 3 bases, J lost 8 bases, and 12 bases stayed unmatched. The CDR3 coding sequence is TGTGCCAGCAGCGAACGACCCGGGACAGGGTTCCATGAGCAGTTCTTC. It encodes CASSERPGTGFHEQFF. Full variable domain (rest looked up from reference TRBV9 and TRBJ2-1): DSGVTQTPKHLITATGQRVTLRCSPRSGDLSVYWYQQSLDQGLQFLIQYYNGEERAKGNILERFSAQQFPDLHSELNLSSLELGDSALYFCASSERPGTGFHEQFFGPGTRLTVL.

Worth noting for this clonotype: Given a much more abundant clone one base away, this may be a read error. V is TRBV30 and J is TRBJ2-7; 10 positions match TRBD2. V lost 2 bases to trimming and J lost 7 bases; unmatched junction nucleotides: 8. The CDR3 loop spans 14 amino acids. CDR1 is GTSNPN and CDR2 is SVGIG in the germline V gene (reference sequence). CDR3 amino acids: CAWSRAGGRREQYF. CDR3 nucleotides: TGTGCCTGGAGTAGAGCGGGAGGGCGGCGTGAGCAGTACTTC.

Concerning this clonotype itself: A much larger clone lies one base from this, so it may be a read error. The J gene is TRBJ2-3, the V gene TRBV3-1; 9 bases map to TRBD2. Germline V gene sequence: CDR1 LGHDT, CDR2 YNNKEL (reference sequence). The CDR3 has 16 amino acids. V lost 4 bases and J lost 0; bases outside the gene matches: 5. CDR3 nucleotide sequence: TGTGCCAGCAGCCTCCCCACTAGCGGGAGCACAGATACGCAGTATTTT. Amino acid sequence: CASSLPTSGSTDTQYF.

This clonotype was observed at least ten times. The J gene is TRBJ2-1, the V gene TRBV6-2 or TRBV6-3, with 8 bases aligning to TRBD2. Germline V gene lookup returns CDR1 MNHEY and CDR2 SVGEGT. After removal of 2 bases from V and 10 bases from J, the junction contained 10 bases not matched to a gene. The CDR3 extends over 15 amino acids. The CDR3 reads CASSYLGRGEWEQFF. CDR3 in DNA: TGTGCCAGCAGTTACCTCGGGAGGGGAGAGTGGGAGCAGTTCTTC.

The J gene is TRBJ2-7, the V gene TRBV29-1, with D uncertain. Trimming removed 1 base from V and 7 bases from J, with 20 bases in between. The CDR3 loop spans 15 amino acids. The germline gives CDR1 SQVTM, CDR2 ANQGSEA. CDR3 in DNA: TGCAGCGTTGAAGTGGGAACAAGTAGTACGTTGGAGCAGTACTTC. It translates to CSVEVGTSSTLEQYF.

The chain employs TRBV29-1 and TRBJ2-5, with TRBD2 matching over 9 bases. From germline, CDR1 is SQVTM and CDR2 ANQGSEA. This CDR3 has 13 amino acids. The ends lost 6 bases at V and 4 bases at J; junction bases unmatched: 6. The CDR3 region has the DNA TGCAGCGTCCCGGGACTAGCTGGAGAGACCCAGTACTTC. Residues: CSVPGLAGETQYF.

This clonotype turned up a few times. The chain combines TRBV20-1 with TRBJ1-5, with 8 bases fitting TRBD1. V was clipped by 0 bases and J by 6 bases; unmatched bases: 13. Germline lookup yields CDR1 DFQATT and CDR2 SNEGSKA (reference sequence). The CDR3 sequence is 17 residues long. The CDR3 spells CSARDRTGSFGIQPQHF. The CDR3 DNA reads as TGCAGTGCTAGAGATCGGACAGGGAGTTTTGGGATTCAGCCCCAGCATTTT.